Sequencing of this T cell receptor (beta chain) was carried out in a study of blood T cell repertoires in COVID-19. Sequencing used immunoSEQ multiplex PCR; TCRdb keeps in-frame clones, though not all of them. This sample has 95,000 to 150,000 clones, with 85% found just once. The CDR3 runs to 15 residues. The germline gives CDR1 MDHEN, CDR2 SYDVKM. Unmatched junction bases numbered 7, after V lost 5 bases and J lost 1 base. The gene calls are TRBV28 and TRBJ1-2; the match to TRBD1 covers 7 bases. The TCR sequence derives from an older man with active or convalescent COVID-19. The source material was peripheral blood. CDR3 sequence reads: CASSRGQVYNYGYTF. Here the CDR3 DNA reads TGTGCCAGCAGTCGTGGACAGGTGTATAACTATGGCTACACCTTC.